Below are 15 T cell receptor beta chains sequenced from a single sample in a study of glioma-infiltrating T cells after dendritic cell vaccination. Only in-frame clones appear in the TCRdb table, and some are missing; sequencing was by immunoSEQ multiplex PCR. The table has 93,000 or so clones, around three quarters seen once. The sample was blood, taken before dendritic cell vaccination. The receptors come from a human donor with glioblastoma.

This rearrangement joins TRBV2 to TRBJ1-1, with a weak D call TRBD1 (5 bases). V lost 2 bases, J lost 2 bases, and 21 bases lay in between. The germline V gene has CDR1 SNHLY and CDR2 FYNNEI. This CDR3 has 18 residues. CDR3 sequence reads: CASSETSGLGAGNTEAFF. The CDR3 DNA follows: TGTGCCAGCAGTGAAACTAGCGGTTTAGGGGCGGGAAACACTGAAGCTTTCTTT.

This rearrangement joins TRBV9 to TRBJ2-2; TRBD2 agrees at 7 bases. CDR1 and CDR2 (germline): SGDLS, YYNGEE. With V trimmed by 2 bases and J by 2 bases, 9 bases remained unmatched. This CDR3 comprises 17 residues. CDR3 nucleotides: TGTGCCAGCAGCGTGCGGACTAGAAGTTCAAACACCGGGGAGCTGTTTTTT. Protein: CASSVRTRSSNTGELFF.

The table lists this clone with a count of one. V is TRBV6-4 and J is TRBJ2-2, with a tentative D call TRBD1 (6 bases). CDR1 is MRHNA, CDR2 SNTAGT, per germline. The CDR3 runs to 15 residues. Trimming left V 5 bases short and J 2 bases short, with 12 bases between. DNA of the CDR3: TGTGCCAGCAGTTCACAGGGAATTAACACCGGGGAGCTGTTTTTT. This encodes CASSSQGINTGELFF.

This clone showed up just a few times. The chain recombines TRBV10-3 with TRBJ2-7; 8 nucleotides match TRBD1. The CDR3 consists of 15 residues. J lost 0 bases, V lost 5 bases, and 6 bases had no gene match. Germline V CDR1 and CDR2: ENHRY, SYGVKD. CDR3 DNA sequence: TGTGCCATCAGTTTGACAGGGGCGAGCTCCTACGAGCAGTACTTC. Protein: CAISLTGASSYEQYF.

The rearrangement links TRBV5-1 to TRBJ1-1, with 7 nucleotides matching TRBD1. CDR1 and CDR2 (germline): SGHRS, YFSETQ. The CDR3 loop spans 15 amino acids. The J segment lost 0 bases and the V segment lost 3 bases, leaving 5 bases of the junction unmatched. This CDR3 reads CASSWSGTVNTEAFF. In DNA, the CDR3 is TGCGCCAGCAGCTGGTCCGGGACAGTGAACACTGAAGCTTTCTTT.

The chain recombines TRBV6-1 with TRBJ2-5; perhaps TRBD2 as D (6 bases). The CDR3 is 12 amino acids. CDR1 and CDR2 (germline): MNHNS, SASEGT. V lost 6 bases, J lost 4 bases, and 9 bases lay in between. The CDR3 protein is CASREGRETQYF. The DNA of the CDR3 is TGTGCCAGCAGGGAGGGGCGAGAGACCCAGTACTTC.

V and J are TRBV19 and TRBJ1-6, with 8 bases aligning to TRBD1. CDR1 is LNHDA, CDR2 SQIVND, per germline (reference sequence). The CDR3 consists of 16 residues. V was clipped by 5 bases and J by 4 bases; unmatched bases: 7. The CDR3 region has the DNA TGTGCCAGTAGTCCGGGACAGGAGCTTTATAATTCACCCCTCCACTTT. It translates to CASSPGQELYNSPLHF.

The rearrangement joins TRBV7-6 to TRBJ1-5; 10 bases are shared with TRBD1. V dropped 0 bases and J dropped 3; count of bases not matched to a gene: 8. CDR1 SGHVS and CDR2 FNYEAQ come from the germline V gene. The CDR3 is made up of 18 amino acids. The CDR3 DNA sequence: TGTGCCAGCAGCTTAGCCGCTCGACAGGGGGCTGTCAATCAGCCCCAGCATTTT. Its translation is CASSLAARQGAVNQPQHF. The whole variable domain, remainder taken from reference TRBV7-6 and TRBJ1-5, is GAGVSQSPRYKVTKRGQDVALRCDPISGHVSLYWYRQALGQGPEFLTYFNYEAQQDKSGLPNDRFSAERPEGSISTLTIQRTEQRDSAMYRCASSLAARQGAVNQPQHFGDGTRLSIL.

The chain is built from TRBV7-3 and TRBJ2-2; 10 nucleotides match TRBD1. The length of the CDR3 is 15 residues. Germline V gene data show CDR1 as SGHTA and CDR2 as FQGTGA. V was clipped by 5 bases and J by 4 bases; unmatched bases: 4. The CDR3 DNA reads TGTGCCAGCAGCCGGACAGGGGGTAGCACCGGGGAGCTGTTTTTT. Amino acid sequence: CASSRTGGSTGELFF.

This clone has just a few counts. The CDR3 is CASSLAAVLAGNTIYF. The CDR3, as DNA: TGTGCCAGCAGCTTAGCAGCCGTCCTTGCTGGAAACACCATATATTTT. This chain joins TRBV7-9 and TRBJ1-3; D not certain. V was pared by 0 bases and J by 2 bases, with 11 bases between. The CDR3 length is 16 residues. Germline V CDR1 and CDR2: SEHNR, FQNEAQ (reference sequence).

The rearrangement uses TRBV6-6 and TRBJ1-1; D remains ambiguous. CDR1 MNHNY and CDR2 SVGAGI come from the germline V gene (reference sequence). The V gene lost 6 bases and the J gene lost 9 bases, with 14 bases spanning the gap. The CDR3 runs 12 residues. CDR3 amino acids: CASSTLPGKAFF. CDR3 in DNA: TGTGCCAGCAGCACACTACCCGGGAAAGCTTTCTTT.

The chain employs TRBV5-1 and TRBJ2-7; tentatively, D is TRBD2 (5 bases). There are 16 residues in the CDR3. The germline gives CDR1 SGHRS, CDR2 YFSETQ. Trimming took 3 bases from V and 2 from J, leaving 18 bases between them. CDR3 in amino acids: CASSSGMAVITYEQYF. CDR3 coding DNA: TGCGCCAGCAGCTCGGGGATGGCAGTGATCACCTACGAGCAGTACTTC.

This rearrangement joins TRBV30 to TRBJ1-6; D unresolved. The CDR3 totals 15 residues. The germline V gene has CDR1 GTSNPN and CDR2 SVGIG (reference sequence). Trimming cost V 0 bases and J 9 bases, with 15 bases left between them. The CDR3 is CAWSVPVRSGSPLHF. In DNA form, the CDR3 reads TGTGCCTGGAGTGTACCTGTTCGAAGCGGTTCACCCCTCCACTTT.

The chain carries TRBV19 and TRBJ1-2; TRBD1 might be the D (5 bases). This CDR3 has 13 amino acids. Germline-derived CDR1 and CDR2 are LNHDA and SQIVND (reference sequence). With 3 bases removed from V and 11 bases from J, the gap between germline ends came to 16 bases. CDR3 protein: CASSILDSPGYTF. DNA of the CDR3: TGTGCCAGTAGTATCCTTGACAGCCCAGGGTACACCTTC.

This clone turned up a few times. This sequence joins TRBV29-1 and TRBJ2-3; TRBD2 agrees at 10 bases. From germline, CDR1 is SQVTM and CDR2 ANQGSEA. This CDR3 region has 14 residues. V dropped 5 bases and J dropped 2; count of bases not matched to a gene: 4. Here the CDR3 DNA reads TGCAGCGTTCGTAGCGGGGGGTTCACAGATACGCAGTATTTT. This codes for CSVRSGGFTDTQYF.